This T cell receptor (beta chain) is drawn from a study of T cell clones after liver transplantation. In its sample, this clone was seen once. Here immunoSEQ multiplex PCR was the method, and the copy in TCRdb shows in-frame clones only, minus some. The sample comprises about 12,000 clones, around 74% of which are singletons, and approximately 33% rests with the top ten. CDR1 is ENHRY, CDR2 SYGVKD, per germline. V shed 3 bases and J shed 5 bases, with 10 bases lying between them. The CDR3 has 13 residues. Sequences were derived from CD8+ T cells from blood, sampled at the 22-month timepoint. This sequence was found in a human patient who received a liver transplant. Some T cells could come from the graft donor. The chain has TRBV10-3 and TRBJ1-2; a weak D match, TRBD1 (6 bases). Here the CDR3 DNA reads TGTGCCATCAGTGAAGAGGGGGTTTATGGCTACACCTTC. Protein product: CAISEEGVYGYTF.